This T cell receptor (beta chain) was documented in a study of OX40 agonist ivuxolimab in advanced cancers. Regarding the complete study: Ivuxolimab, which targeted the costimulatory receptor OX40 (CD134), was an agonistic, fully human IgG2 monoclonal antibody. Intravenous ivuxolimab was administered to patients every 2 weeks at six dose levels: 0.01, 0.1, 0.3, 1.5, 3 and 10 mg/kg. Of the roughly 52 dose-escalation patients, hepatocellular carcinoma was present in roughly 19, melanoma in approximately 15, renal cell carcinoma in 9 and head and neck cancer in 9. In the dose-escalation cohort, roughly 80% of patients were male, and the mean age was about 55 years, with a range of about 23 to 90. Prior anti-PD-1, anti-PD-L1 or anti-CTLA-4 therapy was permitted, and approximately 40% of dose-escalation patients had received checkpoint inhibitors. Partial responses were achieved by three dose-escalation patients, of whom one had hepatocellular carcinoma and two had cutaneous melanoma. The purpose of peripheral TCRbeta sequencing was to test whether ivuxolimab changed TCR sequence diversity and led to clonal T-cell expansion. The paper reports the monotherapy dose-escalation portion (N ≈ 50 patients) of the phase I ivuxolimab trial.

With regard to this clone: Its recognized antigen is unknown. No quality values exist for individual bases; no much larger clone is one base distant.

From the cysteine up to the phenylalanine, the CDR3 has a length of 17 residues. CDR3 DNA is the only sequence kept; it has 51 bases, read in frame from the first base. V trim: 5 bases; J trim: 5 bases; unmatched bases: 16. Per the germline V gene, SGHTA is the CDR1 and FQGNSA is the CDR2. Paper-wide results and their limitations: At doses of 0.1 to 3.0 mg/kg, clonal expansion of both CD4+ and CD8+ T cells in blood was seen between baseline and week 6. Low levels of normalized T-cell clonal expansion were also seen in some nonresponding patients. After ivuxolimab, CD8+ T cells had more expanded clones than CD4+ T cells on average. In the 0.1-3.0 mg/kg groups, partial responders had among the lowest normalized peripheral clonal expansion, particularly in CD8+ T cells. Antigen specificity was not determined for the clonally expanded peripheral T cells.

For sequencing of the TCRbeta CDR3 region, genomic DNA was extracted from the sorted cells. The immunoSEQ Assay was used for sequencing of TCRbeta CDR3 regions. TCRdb limited this immuneACCESS table to in-frame rearrangements with V and J called. A share of clones is missing; checked studies link under half to unresolved V genes, and the rest is unexplained. The table for this sample lists tens of thousands of clones; nearly 90% of them were counted only once. The ten largest clones represent 0.35% of the sample. The trial excluded patients who had a history of autoimmune disease or were on systemic immunosuppression. Peripheral blood for TCR sequencing was collected from all dose cohorts at baseline, on cycle 4 day 1, and on cycle 7 day 1. Samples came from an open-label, multicenter, first-in-human phase I dose-escalation trial of ivuxolimab. Adults with locally advanced or metastatic head and neck squamous cell, hepatocellular, melanoma or renal cell carcinoma were enrolled in the trial. CD4+ and CD8+ T cells were sorted separately from peripheral blood before TCR sequencing.

The chain is encoded by TRBV7-2 joined to TRBJ2-7; 9 of the junction bases match TRBD1. The source material was CD4+ or CD8+ T cells sorted from blood, sampled in a trial of the OX40 agonist ivuxolimab. The TCR sequence derives from an adult with an advanced solid tumor such as melanoma, head and neck, liver or kidney cancer. The CDR3 corresponds to CASSRTSRRTGVHEQYF. The DNA sequence is given as TGTGCCAGCAGCCGTACCTCTCGTAGGACAGGGGTCCACGAGCAGTACTTC.